This T cell receptor beta chain was recovered during a study of blood T cells in healthy people across ages. Next came a second PCR, run for about 7 to 12 cycles, which used a sample-barcoded 5' primer along with a J-beta primer mix. Each sample provided no less than 2.5 million CDR3-containing paired-end reads. TCRdb fed the 5' RACE reads into MiXCR, producing one record per CDR3 protein. The sample includes around 1.5 million distinct CDR3 sequences, approximately 59% of them seen just once. This clonotype was seen ten or more times. With V trimmed by 3 bases and J by 3 bases, 0 bases remained unmatched. Looked up from germline, CDR1 is DFQATT and CDR2 is SNEGSKA (reference sequence). The CDR3 is 14 residues long.

The specimen sequenced was blood. The gene calls are TRBV20-1 and TRBJ1-6; TRBD1 matches 9 bases. The sequence derives from a man younger than 30 in good health. In DNA form, the CDR3 reads TGCAGTGCTAGGGACAGGGGCTATAATTCACCCCTCCACTTT. It specifies CSARDRGYNSPLHF.